These 29 T cell receptor beta chains share one sample of origin, sequenced in a study of blood T cell repertoires in COVID-19. Generated by immunoSEQ multiplex PCR, the TCRdb table keeps only in-frame clones and is missing some. The sample shows around 170,000 clones, approximately 83% of them seen only once. Sample: peripheral blood. The receptor source for this set is a man in his 70s who had recovered from COVID-19.

V and J are TRBV10-2 and TRBJ2-3; TRBD2 is a possible D gene (6 bases). The germline V gene encodes CDR1 WSHSY and CDR2 SAAADI. Trimming stripped 8 bases from V and 1 base from J, with 16 bases between. This CDR3 comprises 15 residues. Here the CDR3 DNA reads TGCGCCAGCTCTATACCCGGGAGACGCACAGATACGCAGTATTTT. It is translated as CASSIPGRRTDTQYF.

The J gene is TRBJ1-1, the V gene TRBV9; the match to TRBD1 covers 8 bases. The CDR3 consists of 15 residues. Germline values: CDR1 SGDLS, CDR2 YYNGEE. J lost 0 bases, V lost 3 bases, and 4 bases had no gene match. The CDR3 reads CASSGETGVNTEAFF. DNA for the CDR3: TGTGCCAGCAGCGGGGAGACAGGGGTGAACACTGAAGCTTTCTTT.

The J gene is TRBJ1-3, the V gene TRBV3-1 (or the pseudogene TRBV3-2); D not resolved. Germline V lookup: CDR1 LGHDT, CDR2 YNNKEL (reference sequence). CDR3 size: 16 residues. Trimming shortened V by 0 bases and J by 0 bases, and 9 bases separated the two germline ends. CDR3 amino acids: CASSQDRRYSGNTIYF. CDR3 nucleotides: TGTGCCAGCAGCCAAGATCGGAGATACTCTGGAAACACCATATATTTT.

This clone was found once. This chain uses TRBV5-8 with TRBJ2-7; 9 bases are a match to TRBD2. Trimming at V came to 2 bases and at J to 0 bases, leaving 6 bases not matched to a gene. Germline lookup yields CDR1 SGHTS and CDR2 YDEGEE. This CDR3 region has 16 residues. The CDR3 region has the DNA TGTGCCAGCAGCTTCGGACTAGCGCAGAACTCCTACGAGCAGTACTTC. Translated: CASSFGLAQNSYEQYF.

The chain uses TRBV27 and TRBJ2-7; 8 nucleotides match TRBD1. Per the germline V gene, CDR1 is MNHEY and CDR2 is SMNVEV (reference sequence). This CDR3 region has 14 residues. Trimming removed 6 bases from V and 3 bases from J; junction bases left unmatched: 7. The CDR3 loop is CASSPGDRHYEQYF. Written as DNA, the CDR3 is TGTGCCAGCAGCCCGGGGGACAGGCACTACGAGCAGTACTTC.

This clone was observed a single time. V gene TRBV14 combines with J gene TRBJ2-7; 9 nucleotides align to TRBD2. Per germline, CDR1 SGHDN and CDR2 FVKESK. Trimming removed 4 bases from V and 4 bases from J; junction bases left unmatched: 2. This CDR3 contains 13 residues. The CDR3 nucleotides read TGTGCCAGCAGCCCTAGCGGGGTTTACGAGCAGTACTTC. It encodes CASSPSGVYEQYF. The full variable domain, with the rest looked up from reference TRBV14 and TRBJ2-7, is EAGVTQFPSHSVIEKGQTVTLRCDPISGHDNLYWYRRVMGKEIKFLLHFVKESKQDESGMPNNRFLAERTGGTYSTLKVQPAELEDSGVYFCASSPSGVYEQYFGPGTRLTVT.

The J gene is TRBJ1-1, the V gene TRBV29-1; D ambiguous. The CDR3 runs to 11 residues. CDR1 SQVTM and CDR2 ANQGSEA come from the germline V gene. Trimming took 6 bases from V and 1 from J, leaving 6 bases between them. CDR3 DNA sequence: TGCAGCGTGCGCCAGAACACTGAAGCTTTCTTT. Translated: CSVRQNTEAFF.

The chain combines TRBV5-6 with TRBJ1-3, with TRBD1 matching 7 bases. J lost 2 bases, V lost 0 bases, and 8 bases had no gene match. The CDR3 has 17 amino acids. Germline V gives CDR1 SGHDT, CDR2 YYEEEE. In DNA form, the CDR3 reads TGTGCCAGCAGCTTGGGTCCCCCGACAGGGACTGGAAACACCATATATTTT. It yields the protein CASSLGPPTGTGNTIYF. Supplemented by reference TRBV5-6 and TRBJ1-3, the full variable domain reads DAGVTQSPTHLIKTRGQQVTLRCSPKSGHDTVSWYQQALGQGPQFIFQYYEEEERQRGNFPDRFSGHQFPNYSSELNVNALLLGDSALYLCASSLGPPTGTGNTIYFGEGSWLTVV.

This sequence joins TRBV4-2 and TRBJ2-7; 9 bases agree with TRBD1. J lost 4 bases, V lost 1 base, and 5 bases had no gene match. Germline loops: CDR1 LGHNA, CDR2 YNFKEQ. The CDR3 has 15 residues. The CDR3 region has the DNA TGTGCCAGCAGCCAAGCCCGGGACAGGGTTTACGAGCAGTACTTC. The encoded protein is CASSQARDRVYEQYF.

This sequence joins TRBV7-9 and TRBJ2-1; the match to TRBD2 covers 7 bases. The CDR3 consists of 15 residues. The germline gives CDR1 SEHNR, CDR2 FQNEAQ (reference sequence). With 1 base clipped from V and 6 bases from J, the junction kept 6 bases outside the gene matches. This CDR3 reads CASSLGGSLSNEQFF. DNA of the CDR3: TGTGCCAGCAGCTTAGGCGGGAGTCTTAGCAATGAGCAGTTCTTC.

This chain connects TRBV30 to TRBJ2-3; 12 bases agree with TRBD2. The CDR3 loop spans 14 amino acids. The germline CDR1 and CDR2 sequences are GTSNPN and SVGIG (reference sequence). V lost 0 bases and J lost 8; bases outside the gene matches: 3. For the CDR3, the DNA is TGTGCCTGGAGTGTACTAGCGGGAGGCGGTACGCAGTATTTT. The encoded protein is CAWSVLAGGGTQYF.

The table lists this clone with a count of one. The rearrangement uses TRBV12-2 and TRBJ2-6; the table gives TRBD1 as D, unverified against the DNA. TRBV12-2 is described as a pseudogene. There are 17 residues in the CDR3. The CDR3 DNA sequence: TGTGCAAGTCGCCGGCTTCAGGGAAGGTCTGGGGCCAACGTCCTGACTTTC. Residues: CASRRLQGRSGANVLTF.

V gene TRBV19 combines with J gene TRBJ1-2; TRBD1 aligns across 8 bases. The germline CDR1 and CDR2 sequences are LNHDA and SQIVND (reference sequence). The CDR3 runs 16 residues. V was pared by 3 bases and J by 4 bases, with 10 bases of the junction left unmatched. The chain's CDR3 is CASSMNLGQAIYGYTF. The CDR3, as DNA: TGTGCCAGTAGTATGAATTTGGGACAGGCGATCTATGGCTACACCTTC.

This chain joins TRBV28 and TRBJ1-2; no definite D call. Germline loops: CDR1 MDHEN, CDR2 SYDVKM. The V gene lost 3 bases and the J gene lost 2 bases, with 7 bases spanning the gap. This CDR3 is built from 13 residues. In DNA form, the CDR3 reads TGTGCCAGCAGTTTCAGATCAAACTATGGCTACACCTTC. Its protein product is CASSFRSNYGYTF.

The chain links TRBV7-3 to TRBJ2-2; D might be TRBD2 (5 bases). Germline V gene data show CDR1 as SGHTA and CDR2 as FQGTGA. This CDR3 is built from 15 residues. V gave up 5 bases and J gave up 2 bases, with 12 bases separating them. The CDR3 DNA follows: TGTGCCAGCAGCCGGGGTGGGCCCAACACCGGGGAGCTGTTTTTT. Its translation: CASSRGGPNTGELFF.

This clone has a single count. The chain links TRBV27 to TRBJ2-5; 7 nucleotides agree with TRBD1. V dropped 4 bases and J dropped 1; count of bases not matched to a gene: 3. CDR3 size: 14 residues. Germline CDR1 is MNHEY and CDR2 is SMNVEV (reference sequence). The CDR3 protein is CASSSGTAQETQYF. CDR3 DNA: TGTGCCAGCAGTTCAGGGACAGCCCAAGAGACCCAGTACTTC.

The chain couples TRBV6-2 or TRBV6-3 to TRBJ2-7, with no clear D. The CDR3 is 14 amino acids. The V gene lost 4 bases and the J gene lost 3 bases, with 13 bases spanning the gap. Germline lookup yields CDR1 MNHEY and CDR2 SVGEGT. CDR3 residues: CASSSVRLNYEQYF. CDR3 in DNA: TGTGCCAGCAGTTCCGTGCGACTCAACTACGAGCAGTACTTC.

The V and J genes are TRBV5-1 and TRBJ2-7, with 9 positions matching TRBD1. The CDR3 sequence is 14 residues long. V lost 2 bases, J lost 6 bases, and 6 bases stayed unmatched. Germline V gene lookup returns CDR1 SGHRS and CDR2 YFSETQ. In DNA, the CDR3 is TGCGCCAGCAGCTTACCGGGACAGGGTGTCGAGCAGTACTTC. Protein sequence: CASSLPGQGVEQYF.

J is TRBJ2-3 and V is TRBV18, with TRBD2 matching 10 bases. Germline V gives CDR1 KGHSH, CDR2 LQKENI. This CDR3 has 15 amino acids. J was trimmed by 4 bases and V by 4 bases; bases with no gene match: 5. CDR3 in DNA: TGTGCCAGCTCACAGGCTAGCGGGAGTCCAGATACGCAGTATTTT. Translating gives CASSQASGSPDTQYF.

The chain couples TRBV19 to TRBJ1-5; TRBD1 is a possible D gene (6 bases). Germline V gives CDR1 LNHDA, CDR2 SQIVND (reference sequence). The CDR3 sequence is 13 residues long. V was clipped by 3 bases and J by 7 bases, with 10 bases between them. CDR3 bases: TGTGCCAGTAGTATCGCAGGGGCACAGCCCCAGCATTTT. Its protein is CASSIAGAQPQHF.

The chain combines TRBV3-1 (or the pseudogene TRBV3-2) with TRBJ1-2, with 9 bases matching TRBD1. Germline V gene lookup returns CDR1 LGHDT and CDR2 YNNKEL (reference sequence). The V gene end was trimmed by 1 base and the J gene end by 2 bases; junction bases not matched to a gene: 2. This CDR3 comprises 15 residues. The CDR3: CASSQGTGENYGYTF. As DNA, the CDR3 is TGTGCCAGCAGCCAAGGGACAGGGGAGAACTATGGCTACACCTTC.

A single count supports this clone. The chain links TRBV10-2 to TRBJ2-4; TRBD2 is a possible D gene (6 bases). CDR1 WSHSY and CDR2 SAAADI come from the germline V gene. This CDR3 spans 13 amino acids. V lost 6 bases to trimming and J lost 8 bases, with 14 bases between them. CDR3 loop: CASRLASGDIQYF. Written as DNA, the CDR3 is TGCGCCAGCAGGCTAGCGAGTGGGGACATTCAGTACTTC.

The chain joins TRBV19 to TRBJ2-1; 11 nucleotides agree with TRBD2. The CDR3 has 15 amino acids. Germline V gene lookup returns CDR1 LNHDA and CDR2 SQIVND (reference sequence). After removal of 2 bases from V and 7 bases from J, the junction contained 4 bases not matched to a gene. The CDR3 DNA reads TGTGCCAGTAGTATACTAGCGGGAGGAGGGAATGAGCAGTTCTTC. Residues: CASSILAGGGNEQFF.

The CDR3 DNA is TGTGCCAGCAGCTTGGAGCGGGAGCAAGAGACCCAGTACTTC. Translation gives CASSLEREQETQYF. V usage is TRBV5-4 and J usage is TRBJ2-5; TRBD2 matches at 8 bases. Germline loops: CDR1 SGHNT, CDR2 YYREEE (reference sequence). The CDR3 is 14 amino acids. Trimming took 0 bases from V and 2 from J; bases not matched to a gene: 0.

This clone appeared a few times. The rearrangement uses TRBV6-1 and TRBJ1-2; TRBD1 might be the D (5 bases). Germline V lookup: CDR1 MNHNS, CDR2 SASEGT. This CDR3 is built from 13 residues. V was clipped by 0 bases and J by 7 bases, with 9 bases between them. This CDR3 reads CASSEAGGSGYTF. The CDR3 DNA is TGTGCCAGCAGTGAAGCGGGGGGGAGTGGCTACACCTTC.

This clone came up a few times. This sequence joins TRBV9 and TRBJ2-1; the D gene is possibly TRBD2 (6 bases). This CDR3 is 16 amino acids long. Germline V CDR1 and CDR2: SGDLS, YYNGEE. Trimming took 0 bases from V and 6 from J, leaving 16 bases between them. In nucleotides, the CDR3 is TGTGCCAGCAGCGTAGGTGGGCTAGCGACATCCAATGAGCAGTTCTTC. This codes for CASSVGGLATSNEQFF.

This clone has more than one count but fewer than ten. The V and J genes are TRBV10-2 and TRBJ2-2; D ambiguous. V was pared by 4 bases and J by 6 bases, with 9 bases between. Germline V gene data show CDR1 as WSHSY and CDR2 as SAAADI. This CDR3 has 13 residues. This CDR3 is CASSAIGAGELFF. The CDR3 DNA sequence: TGCGCCAGCAGTGCCATCGGAGCCGGGGAGCTGTTTTTT.

J is TRBJ2-3 and V is TRBV5-1; D gene ambiguous. Trimming took 4 bases from V and 4 from J, leaving 7 bases between them. Germline V gene lookup returns CDR1 SGHRS and CDR2 YFSETQ. The CDR3 has 12 residues. CDR3 coding DNA: TGCGCCAGCAGCCCCGACTCAGATACGCAGTATTTT. Its translation: CASSPDSDTQYF.

The chain couples TRBV9 to TRBJ2-3; tentative D call: TRBD2 (7 bases). The CDR3 consists of 15 residues. Germline V gene sequence: CDR1 SGDLS, CDR2 YYNGEE. V was clipped by 2 bases and J by 1 base, with 11 bases between them. CDR3 DNA: TGTGCCAGCAGCGTTAGGGAGGGGGGCACAGATACGCAGTATTTT. It codes for CASSVREGGTDTQYF.